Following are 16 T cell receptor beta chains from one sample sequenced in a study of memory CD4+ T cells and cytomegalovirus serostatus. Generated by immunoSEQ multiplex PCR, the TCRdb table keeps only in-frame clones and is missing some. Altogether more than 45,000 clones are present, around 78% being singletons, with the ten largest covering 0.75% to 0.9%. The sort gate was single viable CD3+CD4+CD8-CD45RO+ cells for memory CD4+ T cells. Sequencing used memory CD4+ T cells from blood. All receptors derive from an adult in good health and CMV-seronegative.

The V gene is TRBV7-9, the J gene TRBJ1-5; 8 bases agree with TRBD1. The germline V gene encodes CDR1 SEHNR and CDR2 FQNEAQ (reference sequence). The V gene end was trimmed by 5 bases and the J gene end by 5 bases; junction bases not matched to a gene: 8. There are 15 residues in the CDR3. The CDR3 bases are TGTGCCAGCAGCCCGGGCAGGGGGCCCGATCAGCCCCAGCATTTT. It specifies CASSPGRGPDQPQHF.

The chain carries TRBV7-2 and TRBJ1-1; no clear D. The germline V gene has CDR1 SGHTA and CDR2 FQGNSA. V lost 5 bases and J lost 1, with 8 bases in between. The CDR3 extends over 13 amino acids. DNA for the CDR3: TGTGCCAGCAGCCTACGGTGGAACACTGAAGCTTTCTTT. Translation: CASSLRWNTEAFF.

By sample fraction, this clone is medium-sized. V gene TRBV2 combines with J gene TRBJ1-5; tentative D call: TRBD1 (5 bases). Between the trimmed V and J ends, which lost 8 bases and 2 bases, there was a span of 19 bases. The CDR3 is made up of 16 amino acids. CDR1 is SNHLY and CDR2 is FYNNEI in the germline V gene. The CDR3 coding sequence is TGTGCCAGCGCGAACAGGCCTGGATTAGGCAATCAGCCCCAGCATTTT. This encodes CASANRPGLGNQPQHF.

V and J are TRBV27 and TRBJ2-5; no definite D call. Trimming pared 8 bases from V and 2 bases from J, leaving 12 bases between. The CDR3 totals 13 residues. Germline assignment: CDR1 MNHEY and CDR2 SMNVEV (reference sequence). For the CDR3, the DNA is TGTGCCAGCCGCCCTTATGAGCAAGAGACCCAGTACTTC. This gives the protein CASRPYEQETQYF.

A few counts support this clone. This CDR3 is CASSPNQGGNQPQHF. The DNA for the CDR3 is TGTGCCAGCAGCCCCAATCAGGGGGGTAATCAGCCCCAGCATTTT. The chain is built from TRBV7-2 and TRBJ1-5; 7 bases are a match to TRBD1. Germline V gives CDR1 SGHTA, CDR2 FQGNSA. J lost 4 bases, V lost 5 bases, and 8 bases had no gene match. This CDR3 spans 15 amino acids. Filled out from reference TRBV7-2 and TRBJ1-5, the complete variable domain reads GAGVSQSPSNKVTEKGKDVELRCDPISGHTALYWYRQSLGQGLEFLIYFQGNSAPDKSGLPSDRFSAERTGGSVSTLTIQRTQQEDSAVYLCASSPNQGGNQPQHFGDGTRLSIL.

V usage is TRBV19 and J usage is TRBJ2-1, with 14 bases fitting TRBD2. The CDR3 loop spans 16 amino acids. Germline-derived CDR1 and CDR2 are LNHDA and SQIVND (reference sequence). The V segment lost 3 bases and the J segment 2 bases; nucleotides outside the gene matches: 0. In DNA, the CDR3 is TGTGCCAGTAGTATGGGACTAGCGGGAGCCTACAATGAGCAGTTCTTC. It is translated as CASSMGLAGAYNEQFF.

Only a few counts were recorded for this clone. CDR3 coding DNA: TGTGCCAGCAGTGGGGGAGGGGCCGGCAATCAGCCCCAGCATTTT. Protein sequence: CASSGGGAGNQPQHF. The rearrangement joins TRBV2 to TRBJ1-5; maybe TRBD1 (5 bases). The CDR3 contains 15 residues. V gave up 4 bases and J gave up 2 bases, with 12 bases separating them. Germline V lookup: CDR1 SNHLY, CDR2 FYNNEI. Based on the CDR3 plus reference TRBV2 and TRBJ1-5, the full variable domain is EPEVTQTPSHQVTQMGQEVILRCVPISNHLYFYWYRQILGQKVEFLVSFYNNEISEKSEIFDDQFSVERPDGSNFTLKIRSTKLEDSAMYFCASSGGGAGNQPQHFGDGTRLSIL.

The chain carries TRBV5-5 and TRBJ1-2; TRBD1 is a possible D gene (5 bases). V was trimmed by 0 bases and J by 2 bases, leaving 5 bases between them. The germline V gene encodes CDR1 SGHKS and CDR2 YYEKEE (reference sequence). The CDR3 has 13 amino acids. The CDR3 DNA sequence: TGTGCCAGCAGCTTGGGGGGGAACTATGGCTACACCTTC. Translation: CASSLGGNYGYTF.

The CDR3 nucleotides read TGTGCCAGCAGGCGGGGACAGGGGTCGAAATACGAGCAGTACTTC. Translation gives CASRRGQGSKYEQYF. The chain joins TRBV27 to TRBJ2-7; 10 bases line up with TRBD1. The CDR3 is 15 amino acids. Germline loops: CDR1 MNHEY, CDR2 SMNVEV (reference sequence). V lost 6 bases and J lost 4; bases outside the gene matches: 9.

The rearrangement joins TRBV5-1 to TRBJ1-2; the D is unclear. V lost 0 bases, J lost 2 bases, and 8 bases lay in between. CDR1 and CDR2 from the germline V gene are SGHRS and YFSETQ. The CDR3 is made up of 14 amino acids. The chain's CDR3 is CASSLEGKNYGYTF. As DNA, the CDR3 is TGCGCCAGCAGCTTGGAAGGGAAAAACTATGGCTACACCTTC.

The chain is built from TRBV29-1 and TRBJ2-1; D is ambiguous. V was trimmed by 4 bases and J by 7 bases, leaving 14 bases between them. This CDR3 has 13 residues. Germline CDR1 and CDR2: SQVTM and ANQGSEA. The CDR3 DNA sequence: TGCAGCGTTGGGATTCAGCTGGGTAATGAGCAGTTCTTC. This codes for CSVGIQLGNEQFF.

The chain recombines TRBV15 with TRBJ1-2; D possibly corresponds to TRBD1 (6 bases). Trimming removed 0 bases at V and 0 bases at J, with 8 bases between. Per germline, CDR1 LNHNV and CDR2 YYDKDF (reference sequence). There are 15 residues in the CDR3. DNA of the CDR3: TGTGCCACCAGCAGAGAACAGGGTACTAACTATGGCTACACCTTC. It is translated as CATSREQGTNYGYTF.

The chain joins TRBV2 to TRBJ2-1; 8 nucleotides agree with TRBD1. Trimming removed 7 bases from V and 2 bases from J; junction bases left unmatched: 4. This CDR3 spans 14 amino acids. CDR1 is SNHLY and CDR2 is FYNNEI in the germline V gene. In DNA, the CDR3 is TGTGCCAGCACTTCGGGACAGGCCTACAATGAGCAGTTCTTC. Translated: CASTSGQAYNEQFF.

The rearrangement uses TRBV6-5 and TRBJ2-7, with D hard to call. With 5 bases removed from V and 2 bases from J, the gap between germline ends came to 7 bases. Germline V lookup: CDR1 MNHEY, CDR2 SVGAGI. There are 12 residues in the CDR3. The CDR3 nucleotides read TGTGCCAGCAGTCAAGGGCCCTACGAGCAGTACTTC. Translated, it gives CASSQGPYEQYF.

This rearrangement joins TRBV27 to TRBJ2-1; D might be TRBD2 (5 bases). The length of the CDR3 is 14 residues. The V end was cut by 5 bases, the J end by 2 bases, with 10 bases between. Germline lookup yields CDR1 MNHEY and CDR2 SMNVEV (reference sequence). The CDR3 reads CASSTAGTYNEQFF. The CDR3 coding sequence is TGTGCCAGCAGTACGGCCGGGACCTACAATGAGCAGTTCTTC.

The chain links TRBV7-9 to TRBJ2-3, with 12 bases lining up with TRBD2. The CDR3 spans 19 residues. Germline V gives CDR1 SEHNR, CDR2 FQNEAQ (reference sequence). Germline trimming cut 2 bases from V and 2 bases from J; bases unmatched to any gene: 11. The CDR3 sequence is CASSLWLAGGLVTTDTQYF. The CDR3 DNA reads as TGTGCCAGCAGCTTATGGCTAGCGGGAGGGTTGGTGACCACAGATACGCAGTATTTT.